The clone carrying this TCR beta chain has a count of ten or more. The antigen is unknown. TCRdb ran MiXCR on the multiplex PCR reads and lists one entry per CDR3 protein. The sample consists of more than 100,000 distinct CDR3 sequences, more than 20% of them appearing once. Trimming cost V 4 bases and J 3 bases; bases outside gene matches: 6. This CDR3 region has 14 residues. The germline gives CDR1 LGHDT, CDR2 YNNKEL (reference sequence). This entry is derived from a study of breast tumors, draining lymph nodes, adjacent tissues. Whole-study findings and limits: Tumor and nontumor repertoires were significantly more similar in luminal-like than in basal-like breast cancer. Tumor T cell lymph node origin was a supported hypothesis, not proven.

Axillary draining lymph nodes of breast cancer patients supplied the node samples. V and J are TRBV3-1 and TRBJ2-7; 7 bases are shared with TRBD1. Material: axillary lymph node tissue. The receptor's source is a female donor with breast cancer. Some clones in this sample may be carry-over from other donors' samples. The CDR3, as DNA: TGTGCCAGCAGCCTCCGAGGGGGCATCTACGAGCAGTACTTC. Its translation: CASSLRGGIYEQYF.